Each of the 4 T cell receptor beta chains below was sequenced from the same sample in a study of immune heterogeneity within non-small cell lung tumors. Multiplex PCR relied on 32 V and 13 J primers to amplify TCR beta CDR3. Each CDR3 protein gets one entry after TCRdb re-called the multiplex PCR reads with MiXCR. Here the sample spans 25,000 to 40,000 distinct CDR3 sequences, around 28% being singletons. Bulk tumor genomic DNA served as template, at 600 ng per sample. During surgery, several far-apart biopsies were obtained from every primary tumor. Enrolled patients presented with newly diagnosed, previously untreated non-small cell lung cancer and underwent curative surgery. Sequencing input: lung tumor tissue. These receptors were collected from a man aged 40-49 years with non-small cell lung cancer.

The CDR3 protein is CASSFGGTMDEQFF. For the CDR3, the DNA is TGCGCCAGCAGCTTCGGCGGGACGATGGATGAGCAGTTCTTC. V is TRBV5-1 and J is TRBJ2-1, with D possibly TRBD2 on 6 matching bases. V lost 2 bases and J lost 8, with 14 bases in between. The CDR3 totals 14 residues. Germline V CDR1 and CDR2: SGHRS, YFSETQ.

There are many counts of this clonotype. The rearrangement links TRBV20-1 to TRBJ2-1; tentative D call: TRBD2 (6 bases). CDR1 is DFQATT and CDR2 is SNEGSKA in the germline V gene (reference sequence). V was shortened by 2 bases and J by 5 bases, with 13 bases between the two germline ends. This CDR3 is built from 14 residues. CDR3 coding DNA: TGCAGTGCTAGAACCCAGCGGGTAAACAATGAGCAGTTCTTC. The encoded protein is CSARTQRVNNEQFF.

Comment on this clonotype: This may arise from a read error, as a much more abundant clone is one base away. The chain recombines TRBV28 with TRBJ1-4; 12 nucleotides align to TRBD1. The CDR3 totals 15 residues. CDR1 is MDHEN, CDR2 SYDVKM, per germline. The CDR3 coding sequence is TGTTCCAGCAGTACCCCAGGGACAGGGGGCAAAAAACTGTTTTTT. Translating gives CSSSTPGTGGKKLFF.

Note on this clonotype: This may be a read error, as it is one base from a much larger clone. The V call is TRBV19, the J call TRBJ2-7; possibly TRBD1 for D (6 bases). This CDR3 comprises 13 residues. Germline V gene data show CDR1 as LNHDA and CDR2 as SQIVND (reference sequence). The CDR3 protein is CASSNRVPYEKYF. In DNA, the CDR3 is TGTGCCAGTAGTAACAGGGTACCCTACGAGAAGTACTTC. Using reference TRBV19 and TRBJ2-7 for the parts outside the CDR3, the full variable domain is DGGITQSPKYLFRKEGQNVTLSCEQNLNHDAMYWYRQDPGQGLRLIYYSQIVNDFQKGDIAEGYSVSREKKESFPLTVTSAQKNPTAFYLCASSNRVPYEKYFGPGTRLTVT.